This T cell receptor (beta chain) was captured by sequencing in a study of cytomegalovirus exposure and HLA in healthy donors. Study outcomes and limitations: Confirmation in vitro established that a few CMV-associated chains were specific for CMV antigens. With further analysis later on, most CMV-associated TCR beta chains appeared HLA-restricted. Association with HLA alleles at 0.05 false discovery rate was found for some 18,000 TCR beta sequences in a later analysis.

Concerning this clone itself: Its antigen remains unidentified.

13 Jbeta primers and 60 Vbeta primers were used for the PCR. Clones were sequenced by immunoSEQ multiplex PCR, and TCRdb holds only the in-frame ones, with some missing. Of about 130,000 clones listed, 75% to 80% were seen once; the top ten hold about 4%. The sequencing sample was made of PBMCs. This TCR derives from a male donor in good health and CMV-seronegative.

In nucleotides, the CDR3 is TGCGCCAGCAGCTTGGGAAAGGGAGGTGAAAAACTGTTTTTT. This gives the protein CASSLGKGGEKLFF. The V call is TRBV5-1, the J call TRBJ1-4; D gene unclear. The germline CDR1 and CDR2 sequences are SGHRS and YFSETQ. CDR3 length: 14 amino acids. V lost 0 bases, J lost 7 bases, and 10 bases lay in between.